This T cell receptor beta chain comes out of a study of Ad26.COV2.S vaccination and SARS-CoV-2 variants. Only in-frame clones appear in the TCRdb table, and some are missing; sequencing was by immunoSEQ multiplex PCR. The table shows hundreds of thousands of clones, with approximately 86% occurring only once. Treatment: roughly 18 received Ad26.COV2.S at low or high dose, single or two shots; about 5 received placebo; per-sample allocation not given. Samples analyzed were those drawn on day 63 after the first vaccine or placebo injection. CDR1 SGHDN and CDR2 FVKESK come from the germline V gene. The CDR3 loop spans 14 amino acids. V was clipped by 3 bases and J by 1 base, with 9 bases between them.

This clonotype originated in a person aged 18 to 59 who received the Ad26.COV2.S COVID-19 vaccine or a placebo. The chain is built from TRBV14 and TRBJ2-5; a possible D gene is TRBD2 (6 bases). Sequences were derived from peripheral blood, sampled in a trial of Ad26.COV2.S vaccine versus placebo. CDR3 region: CASSHKRAQETQYF. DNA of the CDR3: TGTGCCAGCAGCCACAAGCGGGCCCAAGAGACCCAGTACTTC. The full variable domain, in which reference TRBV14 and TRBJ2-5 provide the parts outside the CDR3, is EAGVTQFPSHSVIEKGQTVTLRCDPISGHDNLYWYRRVMGKEIKFLLHFVKESKQDESGMPNNRFLAERTGGTYSTLKVQPAELEDSGVYFCASSHKRAQETQYFGPGTRLLVL.